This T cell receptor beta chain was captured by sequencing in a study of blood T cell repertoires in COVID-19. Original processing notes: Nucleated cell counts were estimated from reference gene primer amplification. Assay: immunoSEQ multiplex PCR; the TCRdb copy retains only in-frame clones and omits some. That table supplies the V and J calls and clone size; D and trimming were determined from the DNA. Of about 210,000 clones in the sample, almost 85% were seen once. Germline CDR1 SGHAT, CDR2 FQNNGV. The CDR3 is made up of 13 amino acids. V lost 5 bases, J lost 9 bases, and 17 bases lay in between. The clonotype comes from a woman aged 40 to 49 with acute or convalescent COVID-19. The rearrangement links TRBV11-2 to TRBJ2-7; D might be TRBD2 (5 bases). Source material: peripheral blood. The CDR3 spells CASSLGGVSRQYF. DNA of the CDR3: TGTGCCAGCAGCCTAGGAGGCGTCTCGAGGCAGTACTTC.